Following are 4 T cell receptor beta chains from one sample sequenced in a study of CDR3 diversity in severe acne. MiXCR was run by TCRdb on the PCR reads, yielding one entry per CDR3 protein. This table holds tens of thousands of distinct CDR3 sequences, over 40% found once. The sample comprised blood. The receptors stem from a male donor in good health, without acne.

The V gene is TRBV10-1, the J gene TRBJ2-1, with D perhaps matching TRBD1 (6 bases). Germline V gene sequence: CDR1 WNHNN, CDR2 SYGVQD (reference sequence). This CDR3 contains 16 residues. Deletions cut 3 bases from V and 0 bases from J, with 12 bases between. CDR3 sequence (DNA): TGCGCCAGCAGTGAAGGTACGGACAGCTCCTACAATGAGCAGTTCTTC. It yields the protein CASSEGTDSSYNEQFF.

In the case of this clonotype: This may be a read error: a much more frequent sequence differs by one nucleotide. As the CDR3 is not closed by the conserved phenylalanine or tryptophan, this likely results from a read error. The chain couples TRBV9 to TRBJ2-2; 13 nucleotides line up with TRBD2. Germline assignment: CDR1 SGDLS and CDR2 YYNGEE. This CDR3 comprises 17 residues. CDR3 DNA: TGTGCTAGCAGCGTAGGACTAGCGGGGGATCACACCGGGGAGCTGTTTTCT. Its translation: CASSVGLAGDHTGELFS.

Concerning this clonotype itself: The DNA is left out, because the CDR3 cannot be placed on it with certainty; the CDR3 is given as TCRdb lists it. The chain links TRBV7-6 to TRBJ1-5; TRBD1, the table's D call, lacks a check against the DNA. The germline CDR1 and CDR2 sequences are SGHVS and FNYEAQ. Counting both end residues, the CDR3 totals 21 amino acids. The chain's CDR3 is CASSTQVRPEKLFFGSGTQHF.

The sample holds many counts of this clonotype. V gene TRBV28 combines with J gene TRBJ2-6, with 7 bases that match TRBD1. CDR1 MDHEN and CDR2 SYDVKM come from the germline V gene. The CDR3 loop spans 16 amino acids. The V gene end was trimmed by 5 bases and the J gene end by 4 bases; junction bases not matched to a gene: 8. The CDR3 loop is CASSPGTVAGANVLTF. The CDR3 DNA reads TGTGCCAGCAGTCCCGGGACAGTAGCCGGGGCCAACGTCCTGACTTTC.